The clone carrying this T cell receptor (beta chain) occurred once. The target antigen is unknown. Profiling relied on immunoSEQ multiplex PCR, and the TCRdb table lists in-frame clones only, not all of them. This table has several hundred clones, roughly two thirds appearing once. Therapy product cells were restimulated with a CMV peptide pool for four to five hours, then IFN-gamma-secreting cells were captured. This entry comes from a study of T cell therapy after organ transplantation. Across the whole study: T cell doses, up to 6, came every 2 weeks; follow-up lasted 25 to 35 weeks.

The study, taken as a whole, reports: Few nonresponder expansions may reflect low coverage from poor CD8+ yield. Post-therapy CD8 clonality change correlated inversely with pretherapy clonality. Post-therapy reconstitution appeared to include transferred and endogenous clonotypes.

Germline CDR1 is MGHRA and CDR2 is YSYEKL. The length of the CDR3 is 14 residues. The V end lost 1 base, the J end lost 4 bases, and 10 bases lay between the germline ends. The source material was cultured CD8+ T cells. This sequence originates from a human patient who had received a solid organ transplant and had CMV disease. Among the T cells, some may be from the graft donor. The genes are TRBV4-1 and TRBJ1-2; D is unclear. CDR3 in amino acids: CASSQGDLLYGYTF. The CDR3 DNA reads as TGCGCCAGCAGCCAAGGGGATCTCCTCTATGGCTACACCTTC.